The present TCR beta chain was sequenced within a study of T cells in Graves' hyperthyroidism and ophthalmopathy. Comments on this clonotype: The antigen remains undetermined.

The CDR3 covers 15 residues. Trimming left V 0 bases short and J 2 bases short, with 11 bases between. Germline assignment: CDR1 DFQATT and CDR2 SNEGSKA (reference sequence). Study-level points and caveats: A median roughly six months before onset, the model predicted ophthalmopathy.

Thyroid ultrasound and orbital computed tomography, with clinical symptoms and serum thyroxine and TRAb, informed diagnoses. Amplified TCR beta CDR3 regions derived from RNA transcripts. HTBI primers were used for first-round RT-PCR of the TCR CDR3. TCRdb re-called the multiplex PCR reads through MiXCR, storing one row per CDR3 protein. The top ten clones hold roughly 13% of a sample with fewer than 550,000 distinct CDR3 sequences, around 16% of them seen once. The sample consisted of blood. The chain employs TRBV20-1 and TRBJ1-5; possibly TRBD1 for D (5 bases). This clonotype was sampled from a woman under 30 with Graves' hyperthyroidism. CDR3 sequence (DNA): TGCAGTGCTAGAGAGGGGGGGGGTCGCAATCAGCCCCAGCATTTT. This gives the protein CSAREGGGRNQPQHF.